This entry is about one T cell receptor beta chain. Its antigen is still unknown. This entry is derived from a study of cytomegalovirus exposure and HLA in healthy donors. Study-level information: A data release that came early held approximately 92 million unique TCRs from HLA-typed donors.

The CDR3 loop spans 14 amino acids. CDR1 is SGHVS, CDR2 FNYEAQ, per germline. The V end was cut by 0 bases, the J end by 4 bases, with 10 bases between. Findings and limits, study-wide: Later genetic work tied a missense DCLRE1C variant to beta-chain V and J trimming. Fewer N-insertions than the roughly 630-donor mean were reportedly shown by an Asian-associated ancestry cluster in a later analysis.

Primers: 60 Vbeta forward and 13 Jbeta reverse. The method was immunoSEQ multiplex PCR; TCRdb's version includes in-frame clones alone and lacks a portion of them. In the table there are roughly 140,000 clones, roughly 79% of which are singletons. Although they were nominally healthy when sampled, donors likely had unrecorded immune exposures. The rearrangement uses TRBV7-6 and TRBJ2-7, with D uncertain. The specimen sequenced was PBMCs. The clonotype originates from a male donor in good health and CMV-seronegative. CDR3 nucleotide sequence: TGTGCCAGCAGCTTAGCGGCGGAAGATTACGAGCAGTACTTC. It encodes CASSLAAEDYEQYF. Supplemented by reference TRBV7-6 and TRBJ2-7, the full variable domain reads GAGVSQSPRYKVTKRGQDVALRCDPISGHVSLYWYRQALGQGPEFLTYFNYEAQQDKSGLPNDRFSAERPEGSISTLTIQRTEQRDSAMYRCASSLAAEDYEQYFGPGTRLTVT.